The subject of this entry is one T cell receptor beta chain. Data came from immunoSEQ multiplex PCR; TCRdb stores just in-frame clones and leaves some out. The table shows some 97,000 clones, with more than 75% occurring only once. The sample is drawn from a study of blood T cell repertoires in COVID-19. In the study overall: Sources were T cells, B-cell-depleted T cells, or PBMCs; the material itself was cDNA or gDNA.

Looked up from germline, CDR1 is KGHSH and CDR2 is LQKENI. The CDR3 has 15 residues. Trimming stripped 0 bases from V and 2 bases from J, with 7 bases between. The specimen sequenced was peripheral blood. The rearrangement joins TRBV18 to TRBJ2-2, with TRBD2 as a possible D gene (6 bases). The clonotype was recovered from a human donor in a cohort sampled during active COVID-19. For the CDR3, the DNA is TGTGCCAGCTCACCACCGACTAGAAACACCGGGGAGCTGTTTTTT. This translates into CASSPPTRNTGELFF.